Following are 31 T cell receptor beta chains from one sample sequenced in a study of blood T cell repertoires in COVID-19. Measured with immunoSEQ multiplex PCR; TCRdb has only the in-frame clones, and not every one. The sample consists of 130,000 to 150,000 clones, approximately 87% of them appearing once. The sample consisted of peripheral blood. The source of these receptors is a woman aged 40 to 50 with acute or convalescent COVID-19.

This clone was seen only once. The rearrangement uses TRBV7-2 and TRBJ2-1; 9 nucleotides agree with TRBD1. Germline V CDR1 and CDR2: SGHTA, FQGNSA. V was pared by 5 bases and J by 8 bases, with 10 bases of the junction left unmatched. There are 15 residues in the CDR3. The CDR3 nucleotides are TGTGCCAGCAGCCCGGACAGGGGAGTTATGGATGAGCAGTTCTTC. It is translated as CASSPDRGVMDEQFF.

DNA for the CDR3: TGTGCCAGCAGCTTCCGGGGGGGTAGGTATGAGCAGTTCTTC. Translating it yields CASSFRGGRYEQFF. The rearrangement joins TRBV7-8 to TRBJ2-1, with 8 bases lining up with TRBD2. Germline V lookup: CDR1 SGHVS, CDR2 FQNEAQ. This CDR3 is 14 amino acids long. With V trimmed by 3 bases and J by 8 bases, 6 bases remained unmatched.

The chain joins TRBV12-3 or TRBV12-4 to TRBJ2-7, with 7 bases lining up with TRBD1. The CDR3 has 13 amino acids. Trimming cost V 6 bases and J 4 bases; bases outside gene matches: 6. In nucleotides, the CDR3 is TGTGCCAGCAGCCGGACAGGAGATTACGAGCAGTACTTC. Protein sequence: CASSRTGDYEQYF.

This chain links TRBV19 with TRBJ2-2; 8 bases are shared with TRBD1. The CDR3 is made up of 15 amino acids. V lost 5 bases and J lost 4; bases outside the gene matches: 6. Germline CDR1 and CDR2: LNHDA and SQIVND (reference sequence). The CDR3 nucleotides read TGTGCCAGTAGTCCCGGACAGGGCCTCACCGGGGAGCTGTTTTTT. It encodes CASSPGQGLTGELFF. The variable domain in full, with the rest retrieved from reference TRBV19 and TRBJ2-2, is DGGITQSPKYLFRKEGQNVTLSCEQNLNHDAMYWYRQDPGQGLRLIYYSQIVNDFQKGDIAEGYSVSREKKESFPLTVTSAQKNPTAFYLCASSPGQGLTGELFFGEGSRLTVL.

J is TRBJ2-7 and V is TRBV30; D is perhaps TRBD2 (5 bases). V was cut by 2 bases and J by 4 bases, with 6 bases left in between. The germline V gene has CDR1 GTSNPN and CDR2 SVGIG (reference sequence). The CDR3 contains 11 residues. Here the CDR3 reads CAWSRRYEQYF. The DNA for the CDR3 is TGTGCCTGGAGTCGGAGGTACGAGCAGTACTTC.

The chain uses TRBV28 and TRBJ2-1; TRBD1 matches 10 bases. Germline V gene sequence: CDR1 MDHEN, CDR2 SYDVKM. CDR3 size: 16 residues. The V and J ends lost 5 bases and 8 bases, in that order; junction bases with no gene match: 12. The CDR3 is CASSPRPGQGTHEQFF. The CDR3 DNA reads TGTGCCAGCAGTCCAAGACCGGGACAGGGGACCCATGAGCAGTTCTTC. Full variable domain (missing parts from reference TRBV28 and TRBJ2-1): DVKVTQSSRYLVKRTGEKVFLECVQDMDHENMFWYRQDPGLGLRLIYFSYDVKMKEKGDIPEGYSVSREKKERFSLILESASTNQTSMYLCASSPRPGQGTHEQFFGPGTRLTVL.

This clone was detected only a few times. V usage is TRBV6-4 and J usage is TRBJ2-1, with TRBD2 matching 8 bases. J lost 10 bases, V lost 3 bases, and 8 bases had no gene match. Germline loops: CDR1 MRHNA, CDR2 SNTAGT. This CDR3 contains 14 residues. CDR3 bases: TGTGCCAGCAGTGAGGTACTTAAGCGGGAGGAGCAGTTCTTC. Residues: CASSEVLKREEQFF.

This clone was observed a handful of times. This CDR3 is CASSPRDMAQGWEQYF. CDR3 DNA: TGTGCCAGCAGCCCTCGCGACATGGCCCAAGGTTGGGAGCAGTACTTC. The chain combines TRBV7-9 with TRBJ2-7; D is unresolved. Trimming removed 5 bases from V and 7 bases from J, with 24 bases in between. The CDR3 has 16 residues. Germline loops: CDR1 SEHNR, CDR2 FQNEAQ (reference sequence). The full variable domain, rest sourced from reference TRBV7-9 and TRBJ2-7, is DTGVSQNPRHKITKRGQNVTFRCDPISEHNRLYWYRQTLGQGPEFLTYFQNEAQLEKSRLLSDRFSAERPKGSFSTLEIQRTEQGDSAMYLCASSPRDMAQGWEQYFGPGTRLTVT.

This clone was seen a few times. The chain is built from TRBV19 and TRBJ1-6; 7 nucleotides agree with TRBD1. The V and J ends lost 7 bases and 7 bases, in that order; junction bases with no gene match: 7. Germline-derived CDR1 and CDR2 are LNHDA and SQIVND (reference sequence). This CDR3 spans 14 amino acids. The DNA for the CDR3 is TGTGCCAGTAACCTCGGGACAGTCAATTCACCCCTCCACTTT. As protein: CASNLGTVNSPLHF.

The genes are TRBV28 and TRBJ2-3, with TRBD1 as a possible D gene (7 bases). The CDR3 is 17 amino acids. Trimming took off 2 bases at V and 2 bases at J, with 17 bases between the two ends. Germline V gene lookup returns CDR1 MDHEN and CDR2 SYDVKM. CDR3 nucleotide sequence: TGTGCCAGCAGTTTACCCAGGGGGGCAGGAATCACAGATACGCAGTATTTT. It translates to CASSLPRGAGITDTQYF.

The V call is TRBV5-1, the J call TRBJ2-7, with TRBD1 identical over 10 bases. V trimming: 3 bases; J trimming: 2 bases; junction bases outside the gene matches: 5. CDR1 is SGHRS and CDR2 is YFSETQ in the germline V gene. The CDR3 has 15 residues. CDR3 bases: TGCGCCAGCAGCTCGGGCGGGACAGGGGCCTACGAGCAGTACTTC. Encoded protein: CASSSGGTGAYEQYF.

The V call is TRBV11-2, the J call TRBJ1-1; 7 nucleotides line up with TRBD1. Looked up from germline, CDR1 is SGHAT and CDR2 is FQNNGV. The ends lost 1 base at V and 8 bases at J; junction bases unmatched: 1. The CDR3 totals 12 residues. CDR3 bases: TGTGCCAGCAGCTTAGCGGGACAGGAAGCTTTCTTT. It translates to CASSLAGQEAFF.

This chain links TRBV6-2 or TRBV6-3 with TRBJ2-1, with a possible D match to TRBD2 (5 bases). V shed 0 bases and J shed 8 bases, with 20 bases lying between them. The CDR3 spans 17 residues. CDR1 is MNHEY, CDR2 SVGEGT, per germline. The CDR3 DNA reads as TGTGCCAGCAGTTACTCGCCAACTAGTGGCCGGCGCTATGAGCAGTTCTTC. It specifies CASSYSPTSGRRYEQFF.

The rearrangement uses TRBV7-3 and TRBJ1-1, with a possible D match to TRBD1 (5 bases). Germline V lookup: CDR1 SGHTA, CDR2 FQGTGA. There are 16 residues in the CDR3. The V and J ends lost 0 bases and 4 bases respectively, with 15 bases between them. The CDR3 here is CASSLTGAKDLTEAFF. The CDR3 region has the DNA TGTGCCAGCAGCTTAACAGGGGCGAAGGATCTCACTGAAGCTTTCTTT.

This clone was counted between two and nine times. This chain uses TRBV28 with TRBJ1-6; tentative D call: TRBD1 (5 bases). Germline loops: CDR1 MDHEN, CDR2 SYDVKM. V was shortened by 7 bases and J by 10 bases, with 20 bases between the two germline ends. The CDR3 has 15 amino acids. CDR3 region: CASTPGRGVWSPLHF. For the CDR3, the DNA is TGTGCCAGCACCCCGGGTCGGGGGGTTTGGTCACCCCTCCACTTT.

The chain has TRBV6-6 and TRBJ2-1; a possible D gene is TRBD1 (6 bases). Germline CDR1 MNHNY, CDR2 SVGAGI (reference sequence). CDR3 size: 14 residues. Trimming shortened V by 6 bases and J by 5 bases, and 14 bases separated the two germline ends. DNA of the CDR3: TGTGCCAGCAGCCGGCTGGGGGCGGACAATGAGCAGTTCTTC. Protein: CASSRLGADNEQFF.

The chain carries TRBV29-1 and TRBJ2-1; possible D gene TRBD2, 5 bases. CDR1 is SQVTM and CDR2 is ANQGSEA in the germline V gene. The CDR3 loop spans 13 amino acids. CDR3 residues: CSWASFEYNEQFF. CDR3 DNA sequence: TGCAGTTGGGCTAGCTTCGAATACAATGAGCAGTTCTTC.

This clone has a single count. The chain combines TRBV5-6 with TRBJ1-1, with a weak D call TRBD1 (6 bases). The V end lost 0 bases, the J end lost 10 bases, and 10 bases lay between the germline ends. Germline CDR1 SGHDT, CDR2 YYEEEE. This CDR3 spans 12 amino acids. Written as DNA, the CDR3 is TGTGCCAGCAGCTTGGACAGGGAAACAGCTTTCTTT. Residues: CASSLDRETAFF.

The V gene is TRBV27, the J gene TRBJ2-1, with TRBD2 matching 10 bases. V dropped 4 bases and J dropped 3; count of bases not matched to a gene: 0. CDR3 length: 14 amino acids. The germline CDR1 and CDR2 sequences are MNHEY and SMNVEV (reference sequence). CDR3 loop: CASSSSGSYNEQFF. In DNA, the CDR3 is TGTGCCAGCAGTTCTAGCGGGAGCTACAATGAGCAGTTCTTC.

This chain uses TRBV6-6 with TRBJ1-5; 8 positions match TRBD1. J lost 5 bases, V lost 5 bases, and 8 bases had no gene match. The CDR3 length is 15 residues. The germline V gene has CDR1 MNHNY and CDR2 SVGAGI (reference sequence). CDR3 amino acids: CASSPPGTGYQPQHF. The CDR3 nucleotides read TGTGCCAGCAGTCCACCCGGGACAGGATATCAGCCCCAGCATTTT.

This chain joins TRBV11-2 and TRBJ2-1; TRBD2 matches 13 bases. CDR3 length: 18 residues. Looked up from germline, CDR1 is SGHAT and CDR2 is FQNNGV. The V gene end was trimmed by 4 bases and the J gene end by 0 bases; junction bases not matched to a gene: 6. CDR3 residues: CASSSLGLAGRSYNEQFF. Here the CDR3 DNA reads TGTGCCAGCAGCTCACTGGGACTAGCGGGACGCTCCTACAATGAGCAGTTCTTC.

The chain recombines TRBV30 with TRBJ2-1; 9 bases agree with TRBD2. The V segment lost 3 bases and the J segment 7 bases; nucleotides outside the gene matches: 1. Germline CDR1 GTSNPN, CDR2 SVGIG (reference sequence). The CDR3 runs 12 residues. As DNA, the CDR3 is TGTGCCTGGAGGGGACTAGCAAATGAGCAGTTCTTC. Translating it yields CAWRGLANEQFF.

The DNA for the CDR3 is TGCGCCAGCAGCCAAGATTGGCAGATTCTTAACTATGGCTACACCTTC. Protein product: CASSQDWQILNYGYTF. This chain connects TRBV4-3 to TRBJ1-2; no clear D gene. CDR3 length: 16 residues. Germline V gene data show CDR1 as LGHNA and CDR2 as YSLEER. V shed 0 bases and J shed 1 base, with 12 bases lying between them.

V and J are TRBV30 and TRBJ2-5; 10 bases agree with TRBD2. This CDR3 has 12 amino acids. The J segment lost 5 bases and the V segment lost 8 bases, leaving 5 bases of the junction unmatched. Germline-derived CDR1 and CDR2 are GTSNPN and SVGIG (reference sequence). CDR3 in DNA: TGTGCCCGTACTAGCGGGGACGAGACCCAGTACTTC. Translated, it gives CARTSGDETQYF.

With respect to this clone: One end of the junction varies from germline; a read error may be responsible. The chain uses TRBV10-2 and TRBJ2-7; TRBD2 aligns across 16 bases. The CDR3 has 17 amino acids. Germline CDR1 is WSHSY and CDR2 is SAAADI. DNA for the CDR3: TGCGCCAGCAGTCCGGGACTAGCGGGAGGGCCCTCCCACGAGCAGTACTTC. Translation: CASSPGLAGGPSHEQYF.

V usage is TRBV27 and J usage is TRBJ2-7, with 13 bases matching TRBD2. Trimming took 8 bases from V and 4 from J; bases not matched to a gene: 5. Germline lookup yields CDR1 MNHEY and CDR2 SMNVEV (reference sequence). This CDR3 contains 14 residues. For the CDR3, the DNA is TGTGCCAGCCGAACGGGACTAGCGGGGTACGAGCAGTACTTC. Translation: CASRTGLAGYEQYF.

The rearrangement uses TRBV6-5 and TRBJ1-4, with TRBD1 matching over 11 bases. Germline lookup yields CDR1 MNHEY and CDR2 SVGAGI. This CDR3 is 15 amino acids long. Unmatched junction bases numbered 3, after V lost 2 bases and J lost 7 bases. DNA for the CDR3: TGTGCCAGCAGTTACGGGGGGACAGGGGGTGAAAAACTGTTTTTT. Protein product: CASSYGGTGGEKLFF.

In this sample, this clone turned up a few times. The chain recombines TRBV3-1 (or the pseudogene TRBV3-2) with TRBJ2-5; TRBD2 matches 15 bases. The length of the CDR3 is 17 residues. Germline V lookup: CDR1 LGHDT, CDR2 YNNKEL (reference sequence). V lost 1 base, J lost 4 bases, and 4 bases stayed unmatched. The CDR3 nucleotides read TGTGCCAGCAGCCAAGGGGGACTAGCGGGAGGTTCAGAGACCCAGTACTTC. This encodes CASSQGGLAGGSETQYF.

This sequence joins TRBV18 and TRBJ2-7, with D tentatively TRBD1 (6 bases). The CDR3 runs to 15 residues. Germline V CDR1 and CDR2: KGHSH, LQKENI. V was clipped by 3 bases and J by 5 bases, with 17 bases between them. CDR3 residues: CASSPTGSEGHEQYF. The CDR3, as DNA: TGTGCCAGCTCACCCACAGGGAGTGAGGGACACGAGCAGTACTTC.

This chain uses TRBV2 with TRBJ2-7, with D possibly matching TRBD1 (5 bases). The germline V and J ends were trimmed by 2 bases and 4 bases, with 15 bases remaining between them. CDR3 length: 15 residues. Germline CDR1 SNHLY, CDR2 FYNNEI. The CDR3 loop is CASSEIWGASYEQYF. DNA for the CDR3: TGTGCCAGCAGTGAAATTTGGGGCGCGAGTTACGAGCAGTACTTC.

The chain has TRBV4-3 and TRBJ1-2; tentative D call: TRBD1 (6 bases). Germline assignment: CDR1 LGHNA and CDR2 YSLEER. Trimming left V 0 bases short and J 7 bases short, with 15 bases between. CDR3 length equals 15 residues. The CDR3 region is CASSQDRGGRGGYTF. CDR3 sequence (DNA): TGCGCCAGCAGCCAAGATCGGGGGGGGCGGGGTGGCTACACCTTC.